This note documents a single T cell receptor (beta chain) sequence. The sample is drawn from a study of shared clonotypes between healthy human individuals. Profiled with immunoSEQ multiplex PCR; TCRdb holds only in-frame clones, not every one. The profile covers 400,000 to 600,000 clones, with roughly 95% appearing a single time and 0.05% to 0.08% taken by the ten largest. Germline V lookup: CDR1 SGHVS, CDR2 FQNEAQ. The CDR3 contains 15 residues. V was trimmed by 1 base and J by 7 bases, leaving 14 bases between them. Source material: naive CD4+ T cells sorted from blood. As to subset: CD45RA+ positively selected. V is TRBV7-8 and J is TRBJ1-5; D gene ambiguous. The TCR comes from a woman in her twenties or thirties in good health. The CDR3 spells CASSLGLSSGQPQHF. CDR3 DNA sequence: TGTGCCAGCAGCTTAGGATTGTCCTCGGGCCAGCCCCAGCATTTT.